This T cell receptor beta chain is drawn from a study of OX40 agonist ivuxolimab in advanced cancers. TCRdb's copy holds only in-frame clones and misses some; the assay was immunoSEQ multiplex PCR. This sample has approximately 26,000 clones, with more than 85% found just once. Autoimmune disease history or systemic immunosuppression meant exclusion. Germline CDR1 and CDR2: SGDLS and YYNGEE. The CDR3 consists of 16 residues. Trimming cost V 3 bases and J 3 bases; bases outside gene matches: 10. Sequences were derived from CD4+ or CD8+ T cells sorted from blood, sampled in a trial of the OX40 agonist ivuxolimab. This sequence originates from an adult with an advanced solid tumor such as melanoma, head and neck, liver or kidney cancer. The chain joins TRBV9 to TRBJ2-7, with 9 bases matching TRBD2. The CDR3 loop reads CASSATQTSGGYEQYF. In DNA, the CDR3 is TGTGCCAGCAGCGCGACCCAGACTAGCGGAGGCTACGAGCAGTACTTC. The entire variable domain, with the rest obtained from reference TRBV9 and TRBJ2-7, is as follows: DSGVTQTPKHLITATGQRVTLRCSPRSGDLSVYWYQQSLDQGLQFLIQYYNGEERAKGNILERFSAQQFPDLHSELNLSSLELGDSALYFCASSATQTSGGYEQYFGPGTRLTVT.